The 8 T cell receptor beta chains listed next were all sequenced from one sample in a study of blood T cell repertoires in COVID-19. This table comes from immunoSEQ multiplex PCR, and its TCRdb copy is limited to in-frame clones, with some not included. The data show around 140,000 clones, with about 90% seen just once and about 11% held by the top ten. The specimen was PBMCs or T cells enriched from blood (not recorded which). The receptor source for this set is a man in his sixties who had recovered from COVID-19.

The chain recombines TRBV2 with TRBJ1-2; the D gene is possibly TRBD1 (6 bases). CDR1 and CDR2 (germline): SNHLY, FYNNEI. The CDR3 consists of 15 residues. Trimming removed 1 base from V and 2 bases from J, with 11 bases in between. In DNA, the CDR3 is TGTGCCAGCAGTGAAGTTCGGGACAAAAACTATGGCTACACCTTC. It encodes CASSEVRDKNYGYTF.

The V and J genes are TRBV7-9 and TRBJ2-1, with 11 bases matching TRBD2. CDR1 is SEHNR, CDR2 FQNEAQ, per germline (reference sequence). V shed 0 bases, J shed 4 bases, and the junction held 8 bases outside the gene matches. CDR3 length: 18 residues. CDR3 residues: CASSLADSGREGYNEQFF. DNA of the CDR3: TGTGCCAGCAGCTTAGCCGATAGCGGGAGGGAGGGGTACAATGAGCAGTTCTTC.

V is TRBV3-1 (or the pseudogene TRBV3-2) and J is TRBJ1-3; unclear D gene. Germline V gene data show CDR1 as LGHDT and CDR2 as YNNKEL (reference sequence). Trimming removed 2 bases at V and 3 bases at J, with 8 bases between. The CDR3 length is 14 residues. In DNA form, the CDR3 reads TGTGCCAGCAGCCAATCGGTTGTTGGAAACACCATATATTTT. Protein sequence: CASSQSVVGNTIYF.

This sequence joins TRBV5-1 and TRBJ1-2, with a possible D match to TRBD1 (5 bases). The CDR3 is 13 residues long. The V gene lost 3 bases and the J gene lost 10 bases, with 16 bases spanning the gap. Germline V gives CDR1 SGHRS, CDR2 YFSETQ. CDR3 coding DNA: TGCGCCAGCAGCTCAAGAGACAGTAAAGACTACACCTTC. It encodes CASSSRDSKDYTF. The whole variable domain, remainder taken from reference TRBV5-1 and TRBJ1-2, is KAGVTQTPRYLIKTRGQQVTLSCSPISGHRSVSWYQQTPGQGLQFLFEYFSETQRNKGNFPGRFSGRQFSNSRSEMNVSTLELGDSALYLCASSSRDSKDYTFGSGTRLTVV.

This chain uses TRBV6-5 with TRBJ1-2, with D perhaps TRBD1 (6 bases). The CDR3 spans 15 residues. Germline assignment: CDR1 MNHEY and CDR2 SVGAGI. V was cut by 0 bases and J by 7 bases, with 15 bases left in between. Here the CDR3 DNA reads TGTGCCAGCAGTTACTCGAGAGGGGGGGCAAGTGGCTACACCTTC. The encoded protein is CASSYSRGGASGYTF.

The V and J genes are TRBV5-1 and TRBJ2-7; 9 bases map to TRBD2. The junction had 6 bases not matched to a gene; V was cut back by 1 base and J by 4 bases. CDR1 and CDR2 (germline): SGHRS, YFSETQ. The CDR3 runs to 15 residues. The chain's CDR3 is CASSLSGTSYYEQYF. The CDR3 DNA reads TGCGCCAGCAGCTTGTCCGGGACTAGCTATTACGAGCAGTACTTC.

This sequence joins TRBV28 and TRBJ2-1; 10 positions agree with TRBD2. This CDR3 region has 15 residues. J lost 5 bases, V lost 6 bases, and 7 bases had no gene match. Germline V gene sequence: CDR1 MDHEN, CDR2 SYDVKM. In nucleotides, the CDR3 is TGTGCCAGCAGGCTAGCGGGAGTTGTGAACAATGAGCAGTTCTTC. It translates to CASRLAGVVNNEQFF.

V usage is TRBV7-9 and J usage is TRBJ2-1, with D possibly being TRBD2 (6 bases). CDR3 size: 15 residues. V was trimmed by 5 bases and J by 8 bases, leaving 19 bases between them. CDR1 is SEHNR, CDR2 FQNEAQ, per germline (reference sequence). This CDR3 reads CASSPLRTKVYEQFF. The DNA of the CDR3 is TGTGCCAGCAGCCCCTTGAGGACTAAGGTCTATGAGCAGTTCTTC.